These 3 T cell receptor beta chains were all obtained from the same sample, sequenced in a study of T cells expressing NK-cell markers. One entry per CDR3 protein, without DNA, is what TCRdb gives after re-calling the 5' RACE reads. The sample totals some 460,000 distinct CDR3 sequences; its top ten clones hold around 1.4%. Sequencing input: blood T cells: a sorted CD56 or NKG2C T cell subset, CD4+ or CD8+ T cells, or bulk PBMC T cells (not recorded which). The receptor source for this set is a woman in her forties or fifties in good health.

The rearrangement joins TRBV7-2 to TRBJ2-4. The CDR3 loop spans 15 amino acids. Germline values: CDR1 SGHTA, CDR2 FQGNSA. This CDR3 reads CASSMGGLAKNIQYF.

The rearrangement links TRBV11-2 to TRBJ2-7. CDR1 and CDR2 (germline): SGHAT, FQNNGV. The CDR3 extends over 13 amino acids. CDR3 sequence reads: CASSFGSRYEQYF.

The chain combines TRBV20-1 with TRBJ2-1; with no DNA, the TCRdb D assignment of TRBD2 cannot be verified. This CDR3 contains 15 residues. The germline V gene encodes CDR1 DFQATT and CDR2 SNEGSKA (reference sequence). The CDR3 reads CSALPLGETHNEQFF.